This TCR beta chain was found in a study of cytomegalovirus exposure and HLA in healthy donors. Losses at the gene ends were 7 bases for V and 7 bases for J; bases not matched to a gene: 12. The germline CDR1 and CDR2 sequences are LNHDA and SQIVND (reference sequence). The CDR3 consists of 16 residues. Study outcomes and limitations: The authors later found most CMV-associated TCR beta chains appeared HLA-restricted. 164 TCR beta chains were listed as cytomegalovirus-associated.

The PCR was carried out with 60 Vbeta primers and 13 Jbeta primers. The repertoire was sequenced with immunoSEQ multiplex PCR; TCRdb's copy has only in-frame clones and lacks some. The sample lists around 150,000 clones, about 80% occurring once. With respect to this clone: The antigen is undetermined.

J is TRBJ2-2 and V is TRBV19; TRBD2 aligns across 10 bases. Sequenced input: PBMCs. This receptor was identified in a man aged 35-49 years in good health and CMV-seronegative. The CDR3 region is CASISLAGVGGGELFF. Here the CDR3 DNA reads TGTGCCAGTATTTCCCTAGCGGGAGTAGGCGGCGGGGAGCTGTTTTTT.